The clone carrying this T cell receptor (beta chain) was counted between two and nine times. The entry originates in a study of CD8+ T cells in alopecia areata. V lost 11 bases and J 5 bases, leaving 15 bases between the germline ends. CDR3 length: 12 amino acids. Germline values: CDR1 MDHEN, CDR2 SYDVKM. Reverse transcription of extracted RNA yielded cDNA, which provided the sequencing template. The data were produced by immunoSEQ multiplex PCR, yet TCRdb's version contains in-frame clones alone and is incomplete. The table includes roughly 120,000 clones, 35% to 40% detected once. The V and J genes are TRBV28 and TRBJ1-1; D is ambiguous. The sequence was collected from a human donor with alopecia areata. Sequences were obtained from CD4+ T cells sorted from blood. The CDR3 loop reads CAHGKYQTEAFF. The CDR3 coding sequence is TGTGCCCACGGGAAGTACCAGACTGAAGCTTTCTTT.